This T cell receptor (beta chain) was recovered during a study of OX40 agonist ivuxolimab in advanced cancers. Study-wide points: Antigen specificity remained undetermined for the expanded peripheral T cells.

Libraries were prepared by immunoSEQ multiplex PCR; TCRdb keeps only in-frame clonotypes and omits some of them. The sample has over 45,000 clones; roughly 91% are singletons. The table lists this clone with a count of one. Its antigen remains unidentified. Trimming took 0 bases from V and 6 from J, leaving 15 bases between them. CDR1 and CDR2 (germline): SGDLS, YYNGEE. The CDR3 runs 16 residues. This chain links TRBV9 with TRBJ2-2; tentatively, D is TRBD1 or TRBD2 (6 bases each). This receptor was identified in an adult with an advanced solid tumor such as melanoma, head and neck, liver or kidney cancer. Source: CD4+ or CD8+ T cells sorted from blood, taken in a trial of the OX40 agonist ivuxolimab. The CDR3 DNA follows: TGTGCCAGCAGCGTAGCTAGGGGGGCTCCCCCCGGGGAGCTGTTTTTT. The encoded protein is CASSVARGAPPGELFF.